These 31 T cell receptor beta chains were sequenced from one sample in a study of T-cell memory formation after mild COVID-19. A single record per CDR3 protein comes from TCRdb applying MiXCR to the 5' RACE reads. The sample includes around 410,000 distinct CDR3 sequences, 20% to 30% of them seen just once. The source material was PBMCs or a T cell subset sorted from them (not recorded which). Receptors were obtained from an adult woman who had mild COVID-19 (a few samples of this study predate the infection). Cell type and time point are not known.

There are a few counts of this clonotype. The chain carries TRBV4-2 and TRBJ1-4; 11 nucleotides line up with TRBD1. CDR1 LGHNA and CDR2 YNFKEQ come from the germline V gene. The CDR3 has 17 residues. Germline trimming cut 0 bases from V and 7 bases from J; bases unmatched to any gene: 7. CDR3 loop: CASSQDGAGTGGEKLFF. The CDR3 region has the DNA TGTGCCAGCAGCCAAGACGGCGCCGGGACAGGGGGTGAAAAACTGTTTTTT.

The table lists this clonotype with a few counts. The chain recombines TRBV4-1 with TRBJ1-3, with D tentatively TRBD1 (5 bases). The CDR3 totals 15 residues. CDR1 and CDR2 (germline): MGHRA, YSYEKL. V dropped 0 bases and J dropped 3 bases, with 9 bases sitting between them. The CDR3 DNA sequence: TGCGCCAGCAGCCAAGAGGCGACAGTTGGAAACACCATATATTTT. Protein product: CASSQEATVGNTIYF.

This clonotype was counted a few times. The V and J genes are TRBV18 and TRBJ2-3; tentatively, D is TRBD1 or TRBD2 (7 bases each). Germline V gene sequence: CDR1 KGHSH, CDR2 LQKENI. Trimming removed 5 bases from V and 4 bases from J, with 22 bases in between. The CDR3 totals 17 residues. DNA of the CDR3: TGTGCCAGCTCAGGTCCGGGGGGACAGACGGTGGCAGATACGCAGTATTTT. Protein product: CASSGPGGQTVADTQYF.

This clonotype was seen more than once but under ten times. This chain connects TRBV6-1 to TRBJ2-2, with a possible D match to TRBD1 (5 bases). CDR1 is MNHNS and CDR2 is SASEGT in the germline V gene. There are 14 residues in the CDR3. The V end lost 4 bases, the J end lost 7 bases, and 13 bases lay between the germline ends. CDR3 sequence (DNA): TGTGCCAGCAGTGGGGGCCCTCTGGGCGGGGAGCTGTTTTTT. It is translated as CASSGGPLGGELFF.

The chain recombines TRBV15 with TRBJ1-2; 9 bases match TRBD1. The CDR3 covers 14 residues. Germline trimming cut 4 bases from V and 5 bases from J; bases unmatched to any gene: 5. Germline CDR1 reads LNHNV; CDR2 reads YYDKDF (reference sequence). The DNA of the CDR3 is TGTGCCACCAGCAACAGGGGGCGCGGGTATGGCTACACCTTC. Translation gives CATSNRGRGYGYTF. Drawing the rest from reference TRBV15 and TRBJ1-2, the complete variable domain is DAMVIQNPRYQVTQFGKPVTLSCSQTLNHNVMYWYQQKSSQAPKLLFHYYDKDFNNEADTPDNFQSRRPNTSFCFLDIRSPGLGDTAMYLCATSNRGRGYGYTFGSGTRLTVV.

This chain links TRBV12-3 or TRBV12-4 with TRBJ1-1, with D maybe TRBD1 (5 bases). The CDR3 sequence is 20 residues long. The V and J ends lost 3 bases and 0 bases respectively, with 26 bases between them. The DNA of the CDR3 is TGTGCCAGCAGTTTCGGAACAGCGCGGGGACCCCTTTGGATGAACACTGAAGCTTTCTTT. Translating it yields CASSFGTARGPLWMNTEAFF.

The chain is built from TRBV30 and TRBJ1-1; D is possibly TRBD1 (5 bases). The CDR3 loop spans 12 amino acids. Germline lookup yields CDR1 GTSNPN and CDR2 SVGIG (reference sequence). Deletions cut 3 bases from V and 4 bases from J, with 9 bases between. The CDR3 sequence: CAWSRRGTEAFF. As DNA, the CDR3 is TGTGCCTGGAGCCGGAGGGGCACTGAAGCTTTCTTT.

The CDR3 nucleotides are TGTGCCAGCGGACAGAACCAAGAGACCCAGTACTTC. Translating it yields CASGQNQETQYF. The chain employs TRBV7-2 and TRBJ2-5, with D perhaps TRBD1 (6 bases). The V gene's germline CDR1 is SGHTA and CDR2 FQGNSA. Between the trimmed V and J ends, which lost 8 bases and 0 bases, there was a span of 7 bases. The CDR3 runs to 12 residues.

This rearrangement joins TRBV5-1 to TRBJ1-6, with D maybe TRBD1 (5 bases). This CDR3 is built from 15 residues. Trimming shortened V by 4 bases and J by 8 bases, and 16 bases separated the two germline ends. Per germline, CDR1 SGHRS and CDR2 YFSETQ. The CDR3 sequence is CASSAVPGEDSPLHF. CDR3 nucleotide sequence: TGCGCCAGCAGCGCAGTTCCGGGGGAGGATTCACCCCTCCACTTT.

V gene TRBV5-5 combines with J gene TRBJ1-5; D is ambiguous. Germline V lookup: CDR1 SGHKS, CDR2 YYEKEE (reference sequence). V lost 4 bases to trimming and J lost 5 bases, with 10 bases between them. The CDR3 length is 13 residues. The CDR3 spells CASSQWADQPQHF. CDR3 sequence (DNA): TGTGCCAGCAGCCAATGGGCTGATCAGCCCCAGCATTTT.

The gene calls are TRBV6-5 and TRBJ2-7, with a weak D call TRBD2 (5 bases). Trimming removed 0 bases at V and 1 base at J, with 16 bases between. The CDR3 spans 17 residues. CDR1 and CDR2 (germline): MNHEY, SVGAGI. CDR3 DNA: TGTGCCAGCAGTTACTCCGCGTTGTCTAGCCATTCCTACGAGCAGTACTTC. Protein sequence: CASSYSALSSHSYEQYF.

This clonotype occurred a few times. This chain links TRBV5-1 with TRBJ2-1, with 7 bases fitting TRBD2. CDR1 SGHRS and CDR2 YFSETQ come from the germline V gene. The CDR3 has 16 amino acids. V dropped 1 base and J dropped 3; count of bases not matched to a gene: 7. CDR3 coding DNA: TGCGCCAGCAGCTTGCGGACGGGGGAGGGCTACAATGAGCAGTTCTTC. It yields the protein CASSLRTGEGYNEQFF.

This clonotype came up a few times. The chain carries TRBV24-1 and TRBJ2-3; 14 bases are a match to TRBD2. V was pared by 2 bases and J by 6 bases, with 3 bases of the junction left unmatched. The CDR3 runs 16 residues. CDR1 and CDR2 (germline): KGHDR, SFDVKD. The CDR3 DNA reads TGTGCCACCAGTGATTCGGGACTAGCGGGAGCCGATACGCAGTATTTT. Its protein is CATSDSGLAGADTQYF.

The V call is TRBV27, the J call TRBJ1-5; D may be TRBD1 (5 bases). Germline CDR1 MNHEY, CDR2 SMNVEV (reference sequence). This CDR3 spans 13 amino acids. V dropped 3 bases and J dropped 6 bases, with 9 bases sitting between them. CDR3 DNA: TGTGCCAGCAGTTTCGGGGACGGTCAGCCCCAGCATTTT. Translated: CASSFGDGQPQHF.

The V call is TRBV30, the J call TRBJ1-1; D not resolved. Germline CDR1 reads GTSNPN; CDR2 reads SVGIG (reference sequence). Trimming left V 3 bases short and J 1 base short, with 15 bases between. This CDR3 has 15 residues. In DNA form, the CDR3 reads TGTGCCTGGAGGGCTCGGGTCTCGGCGAACACTGAAGCTTTCTTT. Protein sequence: CAWRARVSANTEAFF.

This chain connects TRBV7-8 to TRBJ1-1; D call uncertain. Germline assignment: CDR1 SGHVS and CDR2 FQNEAQ. The CDR3 totals 14 residues. The V end was cut by 5 bases, the J end by 1 base, with 11 bases between. CDR3 in DNA: TGTGCCAGCAGCCGGTACAGCGGGAACACTGAAGCTTTCTTT. This encodes CASSRYSGNTEAFF.

V and J are TRBV20-1 and TRBJ2-7; D is undetermined. Trimming removed 3 bases at V and 4 bases at J, with 7 bases between. The V gene's germline CDR1 is DFQATT and CDR2 SNEGSKA (reference sequence). The CDR3 spans 11 residues. The CDR3 coding sequence is TGCAGTGCTAGCCAGTTTTACGAGCAGTACTTC. Translating gives CSASQFYEQYF.

This clonotype was observed a few times. The chain couples TRBV25-1 to TRBJ2-6; 7 nucleotides line up with TRBD1. The CDR3 is 18 amino acids. Germline values: CDR1 MGHDK, CDR2 SYGVNS. With 4 bases clipped from V and 0 bases from J, the junction kept 9 bases outside the gene matches. The CDR3 DNA reads TGTGCCAGCAGTGGACGGACAGGCCCGTACTCTGGGGCCAACGTCCTGACTTTC. Residues: CASSGRTGPYSGANVLTF.

V is TRBV5-6 and J is TRBJ1-2, with D unclear. The germline CDR1 and CDR2 sequences are SGHDT and YYEEEE. V lost 4 bases and J lost 3, with 16 bases in between. The CDR3 totals 15 residues. Here the CDR3 DNA reads TGTGCCAGCAGCCCCCCAGTGGATACGCACTATGGCTACACCTTC. It translates to CASSPPVDTHYGYTF.

The rearrangement joins TRBV5-1 to TRBJ2-7, with TRBD1 identical over 10 bases. V lost 0 bases, J lost 5 bases, and 8 bases stayed unmatched. This CDR3 spans 16 amino acids. Germline loops: CDR1 SGHRS, CDR2 YFSETQ. The CDR3 loop reads CASSLGRGTGVNEQYF. CDR3 DNA: TGCGCCAGCAGCTTGGGTCGCGGGACAGGGGTCAACGAGCAGTACTTC.

The V and J genes are TRBV7-3 and TRBJ1-2; the D gene is possibly TRBD1 (6 bases). CDR3 length: 14 residues. V lost 1 base to trimming and J lost 7 bases, with 13 bases between them. CDR1 is SGHTA, CDR2 FQGTGA, per germline. DNA for the CDR3: TGTGCCAGCAGCTTAAACCCACAGGGATCTGGCTACACCTTC. Its translation is CASSLNPQGSGYTF.

J is TRBJ2-2 and V is TRBV6-5, with 10 bases fitting TRBD1. The V gene's germline CDR1 is MNHEY and CDR2 SVGAGI. With V trimmed by 5 bases and J by 5 bases, 5 bases remained unmatched. The CDR3 loop spans 15 amino acids. CDR3 nucleotides: TGTGCCAGCAGTACTGACAGGGGGCTAACCGGGGAGCTGTTTTTT. It translates to CASSTDRGLTGELFF.

The rearrangement uses TRBV7-2 and TRBJ2-7, with TRBD2 matching over 9 bases. This CDR3 region has 17 residues. Trimming cost V 0 bases and J 3 bases; bases outside gene matches: 9. Germline loops: CDR1 SGHTA, CDR2 FQGNSA. The CDR3 loop reads CASSLAGAGGLGYEQYF. In DNA form, the CDR3 reads TGTGCCAGCAGCTTAGCGGGAGCGGGAGGATTAGGCTACGAGCAGTACTTC.

J is TRBJ2-3 and V is TRBV20-1, with 8 bases that match TRBD2. The ends lost 0 bases at V and 4 bases at J; junction bases unmatched: 6. This CDR3 region has 15 residues. Germline lookup yields CDR1 DFQATT and CDR2 SNEGSKA (reference sequence). The CDR3 DNA reads as TGCAGTGCTAGAGATCGGGAGGGGAGTCCAGATACGCAGTATTTT. This encodes CSARDREGSPDTQYF.

J is TRBJ1-4 and V is TRBV19, with D tentatively TRBD1 (5 bases). V lost 9 bases and J lost 0, with 8 bases in between. The CDR3 runs 13 residues. In germline, CDR1 is LNHDA, CDR2 SQIVND (reference sequence). Here the CDR3 DNA reads TGTGCCAGCGGGGGTGCAACTAATGAAAAACTGTTTTTT. As protein: CASGGATNEKLFF.

The chain has TRBV20-1 and TRBJ1-5, with D uncertain. V lost 3 bases, J lost 3 bases, and 18 bases lay in between. The germline V gene encodes CDR1 DFQATT and CDR2 SNEGSKA (reference sequence). There are 16 residues in the CDR3. The chain's CDR3 is CSARTPRGDINQPQHF. The CDR3 DNA reads as TGCAGTGCTAGGACCCCCCGGGGAGACATCAATCAGCCCCAGCATTTT.

The V and J genes are TRBV2 and TRBJ2-1; D is unresolved. The CDR3 runs to 14 residues. Trimming removed 2 bases from V and 0 bases from J, with 5 bases in between. Germline-derived CDR1 and CDR2 are SNHLY and FYNNEI. The CDR3 reads CASSELLSYNEQFF. The CDR3 DNA is TGTGCCAGCAGTGAACTCCTCTCCTACAATGAGCAGTTCTTC.

The V call is TRBV6-5, the J call TRBJ2-1; D ambiguous. In germline, CDR1 is MNHEY, CDR2 SVGAGI. V lost 5 bases and J 9 bases, leaving 8 bases between the germline ends. The CDR3 extends over 11 amino acids. The DNA for the CDR3 is TGTGCCAGCAGTCTACGAAGTGAGCAGTTCTTC. It encodes CASSLRSEQFF.

The chain joins TRBV6-5 to TRBJ2-1; unclear D gene. This CDR3 is 13 amino acids long. Looked up from germline, CDR1 is MNHEY and CDR2 is SVGAGI. Trimming shortened V by 0 bases and J by 6 bases, and 6 bases separated the two germline ends. The chain's CDR3 is CASSYSSGNEQFF. CDR3 nucleotides: TGTGCCAGCAGTTACTCATCCGGCAATGAGCAGTTCTTC.

This clonotype was seen many times. The chain employs TRBV5-1 and TRBJ2-3, with 12 positions matching TRBD2. With V trimmed by 0 bases and J by 4 bases, 0 bases remained unmatched. Germline values: CDR1 SGHRS, CDR2 YFSETQ. This CDR3 region has 15 residues. The CDR3 is CASSLGTSGADTQYF. The CDR3 coding sequence is TGCGCCAGCAGCTTGGGGACTAGCGGGGCAGATACGCAGTATTTT.

The table lists this clonotype with many counts. One end of the junction varies from germline; a read error may be responsible. This chain links TRBV7-3 with TRBJ2-1, with D unresolved. The CDR3 spans 12 residues. CDR1 and CDR2 from the germline V gene are SGHTA and FQGTGA. The DNA for the CDR3 is TGCGCCAGCAGCCCCACCGGGAATGAGCAGTTCTTC. Translating gives CASSPTGNEQFF.